The rows below give T cell receptor beta chains drawn from one sample of a study of monozygotic twins with inflammatory bowel disease. TCRdb reprocessed the 5' RACE reads, keeping one entry per CDR3 protein, no DNA. This sample carries under 350,000 distinct CDR3 sequences, with 5.6% going to the ten biggest clones. The sequenced sample consisted of blood. The receptors come from a human donor with ulcerative colitis or Crohn's disease, or a healthy co-twin of an affected twin (not recorded which). Each CDR3 is given with its conserved first and last residue.

v_call	j_call	cdr3_aa
TRBV10-1	TRBJ2-7	CASAGTGTYEQYF
TRBV5-1	TRBJ2-1	CASSLGSSGGPTEQFF
TRBV4-1	TRBJ2-6	CASSQDSLGTGANVLTF
TRBV5-1	TRBJ2-2	CASNHQGIPGTGELFF
TRBV7-2	TRBJ2-1	CASSLWGAGVRYNEQFF
TRBV7-6	TRBJ2-3	CASSLGAGVGDTQYF
TRBV24-1	TRBJ1-5	CATSGDGNQPQHF
TRBV12-3/TRBV12-4	TRBJ2-1	CASSLRRKDNEQFF
TRBV12-3/TRBV12-4	TRBJ2-4	CASSLGGSHPAKNIQYF
TRBV7-2	TRBJ2-3	CASSYRDRVADTQYF
TRBV2	TRBJ2-7	CASSAGRVGGEQYF
TRBV6-5	TRBJ1-1	CASSYRLGSPGTEAFF
TRBV5-5	TRBJ1-1	CASSLFSVTEAFF